The 2 T cell receptor beta chains below were found in one sample sequenced in a study of metastatic and nonmetastatic thyroid tumors. All patients reached thyroid surgery having received no treatment beforehand. TCRdb re-called the PCR reads through MiXCR. The sample has 30,000 to 35,000 clones, 15% to 20% seen once. Material: blood. Receptors originate from a female donor with papillary thyroid cancer or a benign thyroid nodule (not recorded which). Some clones in this sample may be carry-over from other donors' samples.

In its sample, this clone is medium-sized. The chain combines TRBV5-1 with TRBJ1-2; 10 bases are shared with TRBD1. The germline V gene has CDR1 SGHRS and CDR2 YFSETQ. J lost 3 bases, V lost 4 bases, and 12 bases had no gene match. The CDR3 has 17 amino acids. CDR3 amino acids: CASSPNPTGTGDYGYTF. DNA for the CDR3: TGCGCCAGCAGCCCTAACCCTACAGGGACAGGGGACTATGGCTACACCTTC.

This clone was counted ten times or more. The chain joins TRBV20-1 to TRBJ1-2; 8 bases fit TRBD1. Trimming cost V 6 bases and J 8 bases; bases outside gene matches: 11. CDR1 DFQATT and CDR2 SNEGSKA come from the germline V gene (reference sequence). CDR3 length equals 13 residues. The CDR3 reads CSATDRGFGGYTF. The CDR3 DNA follows: TGCAGTGCAACCGACAGGGGCTTCGGGGGCTACACCTTC.